This passage covers 31 T cell receptor beta chains from one sample sequenced in a study of T-cell memory formation after mild COVID-19 (dated by TCRdb to the early 2020s). Library construction relied on 5' RACE. These reads were obtained on an Illumina NovaSeq 6000. The public reads were run again by TCRdb, first through fastp at Q25 and then through MiXCR, and only productive beta chains were kept. One record per CDR3 amino acid sequence lists the most common genes and DNA. This sample holds some 190,000 distinct CDR3 sequences; approximately 16% were observed only once. The ten top clones hold 2% to 2.5% of the sample. Sequenced material: PBMCs or a T cell subset sorted from them (not recorded which). Every receptor here comes from an adult woman who had mild COVID-19 (a few samples of this study predate the infection). The sample titles of this study are shuffled in the database, so cell type and time point are left out; the donor was told from shared clones.

This clonotype was recorded at least ten times. The V gene is TRBV5-1, the J gene TRBJ1-6; a possible D gene is TRBD1 (6 bases). Germline CDR1 and CDR2: SGHRS and YFSETQ. The CDR3 sequence is 14 residues long. Trimming shortened V by 4 bases and J by 9 bases, and 14 bases separated the two germline ends. Here the CDR3 reads CASSKSDSSSPLHF. The CDR3 nucleotides are TGCGCCAGCAGCAAGTCGGACAGTAGTTCACCCCTCCACTTT. The variable domain in full, with the rest retrieved from reference TRBV5-1 and TRBJ1-6, is KAGVTQTPRYLIKTRGQQVTLSCSPISGHRSVSWYQQTPGQGLQFLFEYFSETQRNKGNFPGRFSGRQFSNSRSEMNVSTLELGDSALYLCASSKSDSSSPLHFGNGTRLTVT.

This clonotype was detected a few times. This chain uses TRBV7-9 with TRBJ1-2, with no clear D. This CDR3 region has 12 residues. V was trimmed by 0 bases and J by 4 bases, leaving 3 bases between them. Germline V gives CDR1 SEHNR, CDR2 FQNEAQ (reference sequence). CDR3 in DNA: TGTGCCAGCAGCTTAGCGATCTATGGCTACACCTTC. Amino acid sequence: CASSLAIYGYTF.

This clonotype showed up just a few times. The chain uses TRBV12-3 or TRBV12-4 and TRBJ2-2; D is perhaps TRBD2 (5 bases). There are 14 residues in the CDR3. The V end lost 11 bases, the J end lost 2 bases, and 15 bases lay between the germline ends. CDR3 residues: CACERTFNTGELFF. CDR3 nucleotide sequence: TGTGCCTGCGAGAGGACTTTCAACACCGGGGAGCTGTTTTTT.

This clonotype has only a few counts. V and J are TRBV12-3 or TRBV12-4 and TRBJ2-3; D uncertain. This CDR3 has 13 residues. V lost 6 bases to trimming and J lost 0 bases, with 7 bases between them. The CDR3 loop reads CASRTTSTDTQYF. The CDR3 DNA is TGTGCCAGCAGGACAACTAGCACAGATACGCAGTATTTT.

The chain employs TRBV12-3 or TRBV12-4 and TRBJ1-2; the match to TRBD1 covers 9 bases. Trimming cost V 6 bases and J 3 bases; bases outside gene matches: 5. There are 14 residues in the CDR3. Written as DNA, the CDR3 is TGTGCCAGCAGCAAGGGACAGGGCTACTATGGCTACACCTTC. This codes for CASSKGQGYYGYTF.

The chain couples TRBV5-4 to TRBJ1-1; D is possibly TRBD1 (5 bases). Germline assignment: CDR1 SGHNT and CDR2 YYREEE (reference sequence). V lost 0 bases and J lost 4, with 13 bases in between. The CDR3 is 15 amino acids. The CDR3, as DNA: TGTGCCAGCAGCTTGGCTGGGGCGTTGAGCACTGAAGCTTTCTTT. Its protein product is CASSLAGALSTEAFF. Filled out from reference TRBV5-4 and TRBJ1-1, the complete variable domain reads ETGVTQSPTHLIKTRGQQVTLRCSSQSGHNTVSWYQQALGQGPQFIFQYYREEENGRGNFPPRFSGLQFPNYSSELNVNALELDDSALYLCASSLAGALSTEAFFGQGTRLTVV.

This clonotype was observed a handful of times. CDR3 coding DNA: TGTGCCTGGAGATACCGGGGTAGCGGCATCTACGAGCAGTACTTC. This encodes CAWRYRGSGIYEQYF. The chain employs TRBV30 and TRBJ2-7; a possible D gene is TRBD2 (6 bases). Germline V lookup: CDR1 GTSNPN, CDR2 SVGIG (reference sequence). This CDR3 comprises 15 residues. V shed 3 bases and J shed 3 bases, with 18 bases lying between them.

The J gene is TRBJ2-1, the V gene TRBV7-9, with 15 bases lining up with TRBD2. Germline trimming cut 5 bases from V and 8 bases from J; bases unmatched to any gene: 4. Germline V CDR1 and CDR2: SEHNR, FQNEAQ (reference sequence). The CDR3 is 15 residues long. The CDR3 DNA reads as TGTGCCAGCAGCCGGACTAGCGGGGGGGCTCATGAGCAGTTCTTC. Amino acid sequence: CASSRTSGGAHEQFF.

The V and J genes are TRBV30 and TRBJ1-4; a weak D match, TRBD1 (6 bases). The CDR3 consists of 13 residues. Deletions cut 6 bases from V and 3 bases from J, with 11 bases between. CDR1 is GTSNPN and CDR2 is SVGIG in the germline V gene (reference sequence). The chain's CDR3 is CACRGQPNEKLFF. DNA for the CDR3: TGTGCCTGCAGAGGACAGCCTAATGAAAAACTGTTTTTT. The complete variable domain, with remaining parts taken from reference TRBV30 and TRBJ1-4, reads SQTIHQWPATLVQPVGSPLSLECTVEGTSNPNLYWYRQAAGRGLQLLFYSVGIGQISSEVPQNLSASRPQDRQFILSSKKLLLSDSGFYLCACRGQPNEKLFFGSGTQLSVL.

This clonotype was observed a few times. The chain links TRBV12-3 or TRBV12-4 to TRBJ2-5; 9 bases are shared with TRBD2. The CDR3 runs 14 residues. Unmatched junction bases numbered 4, after V lost 0 bases and J lost 8 bases. CDR3 amino acids: CASSLASREGTQYF. The CDR3 coding sequence is TGTGCCAGCAGTTTAGCGTCGCGGGAGGGAACCCAGTACTTC.

The chain carries TRBV3-1 and TRBJ2-6, with a possible D match to TRBD2 (7 bases). CDR1 and CDR2 from the germline V gene are LGHDT and YNNKEL (reference sequence). The CDR3 extends over 20 amino acids. The V end was cut by 1 base, the J end by 0 bases, with 19 bases between. CDR3 nucleotide sequence: TGTGCCAGCAGCCAAGTTTTGGGGGGGCGGGAAATCTCTGGGGCCAACGTCCTGACTTTC. This encodes CASSQVLGGREISGANVLTF.

This clonotype was counted only a few times. The gene calls are TRBV5-1 and TRBJ2-1; tentative D call: TRBD1 (5 bases). CDR3 size: 13 residues. Germline V gene data show CDR1 as SGHRS and CDR2 as YFSETQ. Trimming stripped 4 bases from V and 5 bases from J, with 10 bases between. The CDR3 bases are TGCGCCAGCAGCGATAGGGGCCACAATGAGCAGTTCTTC. Its protein is CASSDRGHNEQFF. Full variable domain (remainder filled in from reference TRBV5-1 and TRBJ2-1): KAGVTQTPRYLIKTRGQQVTLSCSPISGHRSVSWYQQTPGQGLQFLFEYFSETQRNKGNFPGRFSGRQFSNSRSEMNVSTLELGDSALYLCASSDRGHNEQFFGPGTRLTVL.

V usage is TRBV6-2 or TRBV6-3 and J usage is TRBJ2-1; TRBD2 aligns across 10 bases. Trimming took 6 bases from V and 6 from J; bases not matched to a gene: 8. This CDR3 contains 15 residues. The germline CDR1 and CDR2 sequences are MNHEY and SVGEGT. The chain's CDR3 is CASRDRSGRVNEQFF. The DNA of the CDR3 is TGTGCCAGCAGGGACAGAAGCGGGAGGGTCAATGAGCAGTTCTTC.

In this sample, this clonotype turned up a few times. The CDR3 loop reads CSARYPLTTDTQYF. The CDR3 region has the DNA TGCAGTGCTAGATACCCCCTGACCACAGATACGCAGTATTTT. The J gene is TRBJ2-3, the V gene TRBV20-1, with D uncertain. This CDR3 is built from 14 residues. Between the trimmed V and J ends, which lost 2 bases and 2 bases, there was a span of 11 bases. The germline V gene has CDR1 DFQATT and CDR2 SNEGSKA (reference sequence).

This clonotype was observed a few times. The chain uses TRBV5-1 and TRBJ1-2; 7 bases fit TRBD1. Germline loops: CDR1 SGHRS, CDR2 YFSETQ. The CDR3 is made up of 17 amino acids. Trimming at V came to 4 bases and at J to 1 base, leaving 13 bases not matched to a gene. DNA for the CDR3: TGCGCCAGCAGCCCCAACCCCCGGGACAGTATTAACTATGGCTACACCTTC. Protein: CASSPNPRDSINYGYTF.

This clonotype was counted a single time. This sequence joins TRBV30 and TRBJ2-4; TRBD1 matches at 10 bases. CDR1 GTSNPN and CDR2 SVGIG come from the germline V gene (reference sequence). The CDR3 has 14 residues. With V trimmed by 3 bases and J by 9 bases, 8 bases remained unmatched. In DNA form, the CDR3 reads TGTGCCTGGAGCCCTGGGACAGGGGTTAGCATTCAGTACTTC. Its translation: CAWSPGTGVSIQYF.

This clonotype was seen more than once but under ten times. The V gene is TRBV30, the J gene TRBJ2-1, with D perhaps TRBD1 (5 bases). V lost 6 bases to trimming and J lost 7 bases, with 13 bases between them. Germline V gene data show CDR1 as GTSNPN and CDR2 as SVGIG (reference sequence). The CDR3 extends over 12 amino acids. The CDR3 region has the DNA TGTGCCTGTGCCGACAGATTAAATGAGCAGTTCTTC. It is translated as CACADRLNEQFF.

J is TRBJ2-2 and V is TRBV11-2; the match to TRBD1 covers 7 bases. CDR3 length: 15 residues. V lost 5 bases to trimming and J lost 5 bases; unmatched junction nucleotides: 8. CDR1 SGHAT and CDR2 FQNNGV come from the germline V gene. The CDR3 DNA sequence: TGTGCCAGCAGCCCAGACAGGGTAGGGACCGGGGAGCTGTTTTTT. It codes for CASSPDRVGTGELFF.

In this sample, this clonotype turned up many times. This rearrangement joins TRBV12-3 or TRBV12-4 to TRBJ1-2, with D perhaps matching TRBD1 (5 bases). This CDR3 spans 16 amino acids. V lost 2 bases, J lost 0 bases, and 13 bases lay in between. Here the CDR3 reads CASSLRGRLTNYGYTF. In DNA, the CDR3 is TGTGCCAGCAGTTTAAGGGGACGGCTCACTAACTATGGCTACACCTTC.

The V call is TRBV7-9, the J call TRBJ2-3, with D perhaps matching TRBD1 or TRBD2 (5 bases each). The CDR3 runs to 15 residues. The germline V gene encodes CDR1 SEHNR and CDR2 FQNEAQ (reference sequence). Trimming stripped 5 bases from V and 4 bases from J, with 16 bases between. The CDR3 DNA reads TGTGCCAGCAGCCTCTGGGACCCCGCGGCAGATACGCAGTATTTT. Its translation: CASSLWDPAADTQYF. Full variable domain (missing parts from reference TRBV7-9 and TRBJ2-3): DTGVSQNPRHKITKRGQNVTFRCDPISEHNRLYWYRQTLGQGPEFLTYFQNEAQLEKSRLLSDRFSAERPKGSFSTLEIQRTEQGDSAMYLCASSLWDPAADTQYFGPGTRLTVL.

This clonotype was detected once. The gene calls are TRBV10-1 and TRBJ2-7; 7 bases are a match to TRBD2. Per the germline V gene, CDR1 is WNHNN and CDR2 is SYGVQD (reference sequence). With V trimmed by 8 bases and J by 1 base, 14 bases remained unmatched. The CDR3 is 16 amino acids. The CDR3: CASGRGIGGGSYEQYV. DNA for the CDR3: TGCGCCAGCGGACGCGGGATTGGGGGGGGGTCCTACGAGCAGTACGTC.

This clonotype turned up a few times. The chain carries TRBV7-3 and TRBJ2-1; 7 bases align to TRBD2. CDR1 SGHTA and CDR2 FQGTGA come from the germline V gene. CDR3 length equals 15 residues. J lost 6 bases, V lost 0 bases, and 5 bases had no gene match. The CDR3 sequence: CASSLTTSIINEQFF. The CDR3 DNA is TGTGCCAGCAGCTTAACGACTAGCATTATCAATGAGCAGTTCTTC.

The chain links TRBV10-3 to TRBJ1-5; D not resolved. CDR1 is ENHRY and CDR2 is SYGVKD in the germline V gene. V was cut by 3 bases and J by 3 bases, with 12 bases left in between. The CDR3 sequence is 15 residues long. This CDR3 is CAISDARRPNQPQHF. The DNA for the CDR3 is TGTGCCATCAGTGACGCGCGTCGGCCCAATCAGCCCCAGCATTTT.

The chain recombines TRBV5-6 with TRBJ1-1; D uncertain. Per germline, CDR1 SGHDT and CDR2 YYEEEE. There are 12 residues in the CDR3. V lost 1 base and J lost 3, with 4 bases in between. The DNA of the CDR3 is TGTGCCAGCAGCTTGTACTACACTGAAGCTTTCTTT. Amino acids: CASSLYYTEAFF.

This clonotype was detected only a few times. This chain joins TRBV5-6 and TRBJ2-5, with D possibly being TRBD1 (6 bases). The CDR3 runs 13 residues. V dropped 5 bases and J dropped 1 base, with 9 bases sitting between them. In germline, CDR1 is SGHDT, CDR2 YYEEEE. This CDR3 is CASSKDSQETQYF. In DNA form, the CDR3 reads TGTGCCAGCAGTAAGGACAGCCAAGAGACCCAGTACTTC.

The V call is TRBV11-2, the J call TRBJ2-7; maybe TRBD2 (5 bases). This CDR3 region has 14 residues. In germline, CDR1 is SGHAT, CDR2 FQNNGV. Trimming took 5 bases from V and 4 from J, leaving 15 bases between them. The CDR3 here is CASSRTDQIYEQYF. The CDR3 DNA reads TGTGCCAGCAGCCGGACTGACCAGATTTACGAGCAGTACTTC.

As regards this clonotype: One end of the junction is discordant with germline, which a read error may explain. V gene TRBV12-5 combines with J gene TRBJ1-5, with D maybe TRBD1 (6 bases). Germline assignment: CDR1 LGHNT and CDR2 FRNRAP. The CDR3 is made up of 16 amino acids. CDR3 nucleotide sequence: TGTGCTAGTGCTTTGGCCGGGGGCGCGGGCAATCAGCCCCAGCATTTT. Protein: CASALAGGAGNQPQHF.

This clonotype was counted only a few times. V is TRBV6-2 or TRBV6-3 and J is TRBJ2-7; D gene uncertain. V gave up 6 bases and J gave up 3 bases, with 12 bases separating them. The germline gives CDR1 MNHEY, CDR2 SVGEGT. CDR3 length equals 13 residues. This CDR3 reads CASREQADYEQYF. The CDR3 DNA follows: TGTGCCAGCAGGGAGCAGGCAGACTACGAGCAGTACTTC.

The chain carries TRBV7-2 and TRBJ2-3, with 12 bases lining up with TRBD2. CDR1 is SGHTA and CDR2 is FQGNSA in the germline V gene. This CDR3 is 16 amino acids long. The ends lost 5 bases at V and 2 bases at J; junction bases unmatched: 5. The CDR3 spells CASSASGGAHTDTQYF. The CDR3 nucleotides read TGTGCCAGCAGCGCTAGCGGGGGGGCACACACAGATACGCAGTATTTT.

The V and J genes are TRBV7-9 and TRBJ2-1; 12 bases align to TRBD2. The J segment lost 6 bases and the V segment lost 5 bases, leaving 5 bases of the junction unmatched. The CDR3 is 15 residues long. Germline V gives CDR1 SEHNR, CDR2 FQNEAQ (reference sequence). The DNA for the CDR3 is TGTGCCAGCAGCGCCACTAGCGGGGGGCCCAATGAGCAGTTCTTC. This sequence encodes CASSATSGGPNEQFF. The whole variable domain, remainder taken from reference TRBV7-9 and TRBJ2-1, is DTGVSQNPRHKITKRGQNVTFRCDPISEHNRLYWYRQTLGQGPEFLTYFQNEAQLEKSRLLSDRFSAERPKGSFSTLEIQRTEQGDSAMYLCASSATSGGPNEQFFGPGTRLTVL.

This clonotype occurred a few times. The chain uses TRBV9 and TRBJ2-7, with D unresolved. The CDR3 is 14 residues long. Per germline, CDR1 SGDLS and CDR2 YYNGEE. V lost 0 bases and J 1 base, leaving 8 bases between the germline ends. The chain's CDR3 is CASSVGPASYEQYF. The CDR3 DNA reads TGTGCCAGCAGCGTAGGGCCAGCATCCTACGAGCAGTACTTC.